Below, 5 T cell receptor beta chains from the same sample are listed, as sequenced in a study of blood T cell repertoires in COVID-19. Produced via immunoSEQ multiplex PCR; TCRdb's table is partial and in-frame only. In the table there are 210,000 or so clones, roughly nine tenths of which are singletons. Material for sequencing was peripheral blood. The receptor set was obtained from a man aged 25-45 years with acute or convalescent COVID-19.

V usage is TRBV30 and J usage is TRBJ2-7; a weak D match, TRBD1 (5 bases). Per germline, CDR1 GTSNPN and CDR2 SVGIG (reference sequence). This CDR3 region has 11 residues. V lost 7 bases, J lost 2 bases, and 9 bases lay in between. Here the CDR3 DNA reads TGTGCCTCCGACAGTGCCTACGAGCAGTACTTC. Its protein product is CASDSAYEQYF.

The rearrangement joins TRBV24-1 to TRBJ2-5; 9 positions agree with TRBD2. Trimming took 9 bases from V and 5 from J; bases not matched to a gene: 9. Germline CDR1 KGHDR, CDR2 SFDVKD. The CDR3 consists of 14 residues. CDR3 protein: CATGQTSGPETQYF. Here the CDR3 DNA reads TGTGCCACCGGTCAGACTAGCGGACCGGAGACCCAGTACTTC.

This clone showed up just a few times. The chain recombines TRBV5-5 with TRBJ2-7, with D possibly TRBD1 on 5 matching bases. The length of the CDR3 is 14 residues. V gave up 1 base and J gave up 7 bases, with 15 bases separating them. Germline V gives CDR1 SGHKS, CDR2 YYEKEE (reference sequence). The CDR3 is CASSLLQETREQYF. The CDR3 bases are TGTGCCAGCAGCTTGCTACAGGAGACAAGAGAGCAGTACTTC.

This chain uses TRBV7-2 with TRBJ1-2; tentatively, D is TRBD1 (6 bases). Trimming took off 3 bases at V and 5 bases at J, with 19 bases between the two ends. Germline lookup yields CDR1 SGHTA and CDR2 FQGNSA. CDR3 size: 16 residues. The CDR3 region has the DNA TGTGCCAGCAGCTTTGGACAGATACGAACCCTGTATGGCTACACCTTC. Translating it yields CASSFGQIRTLYGYTF.

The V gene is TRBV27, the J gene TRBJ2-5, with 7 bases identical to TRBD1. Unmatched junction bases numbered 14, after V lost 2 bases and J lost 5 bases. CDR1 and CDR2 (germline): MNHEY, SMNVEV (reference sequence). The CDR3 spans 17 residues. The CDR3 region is CASSLVGAPQGQETQYF. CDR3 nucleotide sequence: TGTGCCAGCAGTTTAGTCGGGGCCCCACAGGGGCAGGAGACCCAGTACTTC.